These T cell receptor beta chains were read from a single sample in a study of blood T cell repertoires in COVID-19. This table comes from immunoSEQ multiplex PCR, and its TCRdb copy is limited to in-frame clones, with some not included. Here the sample spans 140,000 to 150,000 clones, around nine tenths being singletons. Specimen: peripheral blood. These receptor sequences come from a man aged 55 to 69 with active or convalescent COVID-19. CDR3s include the opening cysteine and the closing phenylalanine or tryptophan. Fields, in order: CDR3 protein, CDR3 DNA, V gene, D gene, J gene, clone size. A D gene is named only where the DNA matches it firmly. Clone size is stated in some rows and not others, as once, few, many or a class when expanded.

cdr3_aa: CASSPSTGVYF; cdr3_nt: TGTGCCAGCAGCCCTTCGACAGGGGTTTACTTC; v_call: TRBV7-9; d_call: TRBD1; j_call: TRBJ2-7; clone_size: -
cdr3_aa: CASSYAGLGGYTF; cdr3_nt: TGTGCCAGCAGTTATGCAGGGTTGGGAGGCTACACCTTC; v_call: TRBV12-3/TRBV12-4; d_call: -; j_call: TRBJ1-2; clone_size: -
cdr3_aa: CASSVGMAGLTDTQYF; cdr3_nt: TGTGCCAGCAGCGTAGGGATGGCAGGTCTCACAGATACGCAGTATTTT; v_call: TRBV9; d_call: -; j_call: TRBJ2-3; clone_size: -
cdr3_aa: CALRDRQNTEAFF; cdr3_nt: TGTGCCCTCCGGGACAGGCAGAACACTGAAGCTTTCTTT; v_call: TRBV10-3; d_call: TRBD1; j_call: TRBJ1-1; clone_size: -
cdr3_aa: CASSTRGRDHEQFF; cdr3_nt: TGTGCCAGCAGCACGCGGGGAAGAGACCATGAGCAGTTCTTC; v_call: TRBV7-2; d_call: -; j_call: TRBJ2-1; clone_size: -
cdr3_aa: CASSSRSWNSPLHF; cdr3_nt: TGTGCCAGCAGTTCCCGAAGCTGGAATTCACCCCTCCACTTT; v_call: TRBV27; d_call: -; j_call: TRBJ1-6; clone_size: few
cdr3_aa: CATLAVFCAHYGYTF; cdr3_nt: TGCGCCACCTTGGCCGTTTTTTGTGCCCACTATGGCTACACCTTC; v_call: TRBV10-1; d_call: -; j_call: TRBJ1-2; clone_size: -
cdr3_aa: CASSLGHTGDEQFF; cdr3_nt: TGTGCCAGCAGCTTAGGGCACACAGGGGATGAGCAGTTCTTC; v_call: TRBV7-9; d_call: TRBD1; j_call: TRBJ2-1; clone_size: -
cdr3_aa: CASSLTNNQPQHF; cdr3_nt: TGTGCCAGCAGCTTAACCAACAATCAGCCCCAGCATTTT; v_call: TRBV7-3; d_call: -; j_call: TRBJ1-5; clone_size: -
cdr3_aa: CASSIVPGGLNIQYF; cdr3_nt: TGTGCCAGTAGTATTGTACCAGGGGGTTTAAACATTCAGTACTTC; v_call: TRBV19; d_call: TRBD1; j_call: TRBJ2-4; clone_size: -
cdr3_aa: CASSDPGQKTQYF; cdr3_nt: TGTGCCAGCAGTGATCCGGGACAGAAGACCCAGTACTTC; v_call: TRBV6-6; d_call: TRBD1; j_call: TRBJ2-5; clone_size: -
cdr3_aa: CSARRQIEAFF; cdr3_nt: TGCAGTGCTAGAAGACAAATTGAAGCTTTCTTT; v_call: TRBV20-1; d_call: -; j_call: TRBJ1-1; clone_size: -
cdr3_aa: CASSPTGASPLHF; cdr3_nt: TGTGCCAGCAGCCCGACAGGAGCTTCACCCCTCCACTTT; v_call: TRBV5-6; d_call: -; j_call: TRBJ1-6; clone_size: -
cdr3_aa: CASKEAFSYEQYF; cdr3_nt: TGTGCCAGCAAGGAGGCCTTCTCCTACGAGCAGTACTTC; v_call: TRBV6-4; d_call: -; j_call: TRBJ2-7; clone_size: -
cdr3_aa: CASADRFDEQFF; cdr3_nt: TGTGCCAGCGCGGACAGGTTTGATGAGCAGTTCTTC; v_call: TRBV6-5; d_call: TRBD1; j_call: TRBJ2-1; clone_size: -
cdr3_aa: CASSLSPWAGGLSPLHF; cdr3_nt: TGTGCCAGCAGTTTATCGCCGTGGGCAGGGGGCCTATCACCCCTCCACTTT; v_call: TRBV27; d_call: TRBD1; j_call: TRBJ1-6; clone_size: -
cdr3_aa: CASSYSQGYNSPLHF; cdr3_nt: TGTGCCAGCAGTTACTCACAGGGATATAATTCACCCCTCCACTTT; v_call: TRBV6-2/TRBV6-3; d_call: -; j_call: TRBJ1-6; clone_size: -
cdr3_aa: CASSLQQGPDTQYF; cdr3_nt: TGTGCCAGCAGCTTACAACAGGGCCCAGATACGCAGTATTTT; v_call: TRBV7-2; d_call: -; j_call: TRBJ2-3; clone_size: few
cdr3_aa: CASSQYPTGKSGYTF; cdr3_nt: TGTGCCAGCAGCCAGTACCCGACAGGGAAGAGTGGCTACACCTTC; v_call: TRBV5-5; d_call: TRBD1; j_call: TRBJ1-2; clone_size: -
cdr3_aa: CASSPTTSAETQYF; cdr3_nt: TGTGCCAGCAGCCCTACGACTAGCGCAGAGACCCAGTACTTC; v_call: TRBV4-2; d_call: TRBD2; j_call: TRBJ2-5; clone_size: -
cdr3_aa: CASRDGTGQIYNEQFF; cdr3_nt: TGTGCCAGCAGGGACGGAACGGGACAGATCTACAATGAGCAGTTCTTC; v_call: TRBV27; d_call: TRBD1; j_call: TRBJ2-1; clone_size: -
cdr3_aa: CASSSVLNYNEQFF; cdr3_nt: TGTGCCAGCAGCTCGGTATTGAACTACAATGAGCAGTTCTTC; v_call: TRBV7-9; d_call: -; j_call: TRBJ2-1; clone_size: -
cdr3_aa: CASSLPGGASRTEAFF; cdr3_nt: TGTGCCAGCAGCTTACCAGGGGGCGCAAGTCGCACTGAAGCTTTCTTT; v_call: TRBV13; d_call: TRBD1; j_call: TRBJ1-1; clone_size: -